The 30 T cell receptor beta chains below come from one sample, sequenced in a study of shared clonotypes between healthy human individuals. Sequencing was performed with immunoSEQ multiplex PCR; in TCRdb, only in-frame clones are kept and a portion is missing. The data hold under 2,500,000 clones, with approximately 94% observed a single time. The specimen sequenced was naive CD4+ T cells sorted from blood. The subset here: CD45RA+ positively selected. These receptors were obtained from a man aged 18 to 29 in good health.

Concerning this clone: With a much larger clone just one base away, this may be a read error. The same CDR3 is also encoded by other DNA sequences in this sample. The chain has TRBV2 and TRBJ2-5; D remains unclear. This CDR3 has 10 residues. V was pared by 1 base and J by 7 bases, with 1 base between. Germline V gives CDR1 SNHLY, CDR2 FYNNEI. The CDR3, as DNA: TGTGCCAGCAGTGAAGGGACCCAGTACTTC. Its translation is CASSEGTQYF.

The chain employs TRBV7-6 and TRBJ2-1; 7 nucleotides match TRBD2. Germline loops: CDR1 SGHVS, CDR2 FNYEAQ. V was pared by 6 bases and J by 7 bases, with 9 bases of the junction left unmatched. The CDR3 length is 14 residues. For the CDR3, the DNA is TGTGCCAGCAGTCGTAGCGGGTTGGGTAATGAGCAGTTCTTC. This translates into CASSRSGLGNEQFF.

The gene calls are TRBV6-1 and TRBJ2-5; 7 bases are shared with TRBD2. CDR1 is MNHNS, CDR2 SASEGT, per germline. V lost 3 bases and J lost 3; bases outside the gene matches: 7. The CDR3 is 15 amino acids. The CDR3 DNA is TGTGCCAGCAGTGAGGGAGGGGCGAGGAAAGAGACCCAGTACTTC. The encoded protein is CASSEGGARKETQYF.

J is TRBJ1-1 and V is TRBV20-1; no clear D gene. The germline CDR1 and CDR2 sequences are DFQATT and SNEGSKA (reference sequence). There are 10 residues in the CDR3. Trimming removed 6 bases at V and 10 bases at J, with 12 bases between. The CDR3: CSARTMGAFF. The CDR3, as DNA: TGCAGTGCCCGAACCATGGGAGCTTTCTTT.

This clone was found once. V gene TRBV4-1 combines with J gene TRBJ2-2; TRBD1 is a possible D gene (5 bases). The V end lost 4 bases, the J end lost 6 bases, and 18 bases lay between the germline ends. This CDR3 comprises 16 residues. Per germline, CDR1 MGHRA and CDR2 YSYEKL. The CDR3 region is CASSPWGQGAPGELFF. Here the CDR3 DNA reads TGCGCCAGCAGCCCCTGGGGTCAGGGTGCGCCCGGGGAGCTGTTTTTT.

The CDR3 spells CASSSDRLNEKLFF. In nucleotides, the CDR3 is TGTGCCAGCAGTTCAGACCGACTTAATGAAAAACTGTTTTTT. The chain joins TRBV6-1 to TRBJ1-4; the D is unclear. This CDR3 region has 14 residues. Germline CDR1 MNHNS, CDR2 SASEGT. Trimming cost V 5 bases and J 4 bases, with 11 bases left between them.

This chain joins TRBV18 and TRBJ1-1, with TRBD1 as a possible D gene (6 bases). From germline, CDR1 is KGHSH and CDR2 LQKENI. The CDR3 extends over 15 amino acids. Trimming removed 4 bases at V and 1 base at J, with 13 bases between. As DNA, the CDR3 is TGTGCCAGCTCACGCGTCGTACAGGGGAACACTGAAGCTTTCTTT. Its protein is CASSRVVQGNTEAFF.

This clone occurred once. V gene TRBV19 combines with J gene TRBJ2-4; 9 bases map to TRBD2. Looked up from germline, CDR1 is LNHDA and CDR2 is SQIVND (reference sequence). Trimming cost V 3 bases and J 2 bases; bases outside gene matches: 11. This CDR3 comprises 18 residues. CDR3 loop: CASSISGTSIKSKNIQYF. CDR3 DNA: TGTGCCAGTAGTATCTCGGGGACTAGCATAAAATCCAAAAACATTCAGTACTTC.

The chain recombines TRBV5-1 with TRBJ2-7; D is perhaps TRBD1 or TRBD2 (5 bases each). The CDR3 length is 14 residues. V gave up 5 bases and J gave up 1 base, with 13 bases separating them. CDR1 is SGHRS, CDR2 YFSETQ, per germline. The CDR3 region has the DNA TGCGCCAGCAGGGGGACGGGGTTATCCTACGAGCAGTACTTC. This codes for CASRGTGLSYEQYF.

The J gene is TRBJ1-5, the V gene TRBV7-9; D ambiguous. The CDR3 spans 13 residues. Germline CDR1 reads SEHNR; CDR2 reads FQNEAQ (reference sequence). Trimming shortened V by 3 bases and J by 4 bases, and 7 bases separated the two germline ends. The CDR3 is CASSFGENQPQHF. The CDR3 DNA follows: TGTGCCAGCAGCTTCGGGGAGAATCAGCCCCAGCATTTT.

This chain uses TRBV11-2 with TRBJ2-7; possible D gene TRBD2, 5 bases. Germline V gene sequence: CDR1 SGHAT, CDR2 FQNNGV. V lost 3 bases, J lost 0 bases, and 18 bases lay in between. CDR3 length: 17 residues. The CDR3 region is CASSFDLSVSVSYEQYF. The CDR3 nucleotides are TGTGCCAGCAGCTTTGACCTCTCGGTTAGCGTCTCCTACGAGCAGTACTTC.

The chain joins TRBV7-9 to TRBJ2-1; D is undetermined. This CDR3 has 17 amino acids. Trimming pared 0 bases from V and 2 bases from J, leaving 14 bases between. Looked up from germline, CDR1 is SEHNR and CDR2 is FQNEAQ (reference sequence). CDR3 nucleotide sequence: TGTGCCAGCAGCTTAGCGCCTGGCAGATCCCCCTACAATGAGCAGTTCTTC. Its translation is CASSLAPGRSPYNEQFF.

The chain joins TRBV19 to TRBJ1-1; 8 bases agree with TRBD1. This CDR3 region has 12 residues. With V trimmed by 7 bases and J by 10 bases, 8 bases remained unmatched. The germline V gene encodes CDR1 LNHDA and CDR2 SQIVND (reference sequence). The CDR3 region is CASTSAGTGAFF. CDR3 nucleotides: TGTGCCAGTACCTCCGCAGGGACAGGAGCTTTCTTT. Together with reference TRBV19 and TRBJ1-1, the CDR3 gives the full variable domain: DGGITQSPKYLFRKEGQNVTLSCEQNLNHDAMYWYRQDPGQGLRLIYYSQIVNDFQKGDIAEGYSVSREKKESFPLTVTSAQKNPTAFYLCASTSAGTGAFFGQGTRLTVV.

This clone was observed a single time. Other DNA sequences in the sample encode the same CDR3. The rearrangement uses TRBV6-6 and TRBJ2-5; D ambiguous. The V and J ends lost 0 bases and 2 bases respectively, with 7 bases between them. The CDR3 is 14 amino acids. Germline V gene lookup returns CDR1 MNHNY and CDR2 SVGAGI (reference sequence). CDR3 sequence (DNA): TGTGCCAGCAGTTACTCGCGGCAGCAAGAGACCCAGTACTTC. Translating gives CASSYSRQQETQYF.

The rearrangement joins TRBV5-1 to TRBJ1-3; D is unclear. The germline gives CDR1 SGHRS, CDR2 YFSETQ. This CDR3 has 15 amino acids. V dropped 3 bases and J dropped 4 bases, with 14 bases sitting between them. CDR3: CASSSDGAEGNTIYF. The CDR3 DNA sequence: TGCGCCAGCAGCTCGGACGGAGCGGAGGGAAACACCATATATTTT.

The chain is built from TRBV7-8 and TRBJ1-5, with D unresolved. Deletions cut 5 bases from V and 0 bases from J, with 11 bases between. The CDR3 sequence is 15 residues long. Looked up from germline, CDR1 is SGHVS and CDR2 is FQNEAQ. CDR3 loop: CASSPWLYSNQPQHF. CDR3 in DNA: TGTGCCAGCAGCCCCTGGCTATATAGCAATCAGCCCCAGCATTTT.

V is TRBV4-3 and J is TRBJ2-5, with D perhaps being TRBD1 or TRBD2 (6 bases each). Germline V gene sequence: CDR1 LGHNA, CDR2 YSLEER. V lost 0 bases to trimming and J lost 1 base, with 15 bases between them. CDR3 size: 17 residues. Written as DNA, the CDR3 is TGCGCCAGCAGCCAAGAAGAAGGGGGGACCCGCCAAGAGACCCAGTACTTC. It translates to CASSQEEGGTRQETQYF.

This chain joins TRBV6-5 and TRBJ2-5; D assignment may be TRBD1 or TRBD2 (5 bases each). V dropped 8 bases and J dropped 2 bases, with 12 bases sitting between them. The CDR3 consists of 13 residues. Looked up from germline, CDR1 is MNHEY and CDR2 is SVGAGI. CDR3 loop: CASGTRRQETQYF. The CDR3 DNA follows: TGTGCCAGCGGGACGCGACGTCAAGAGACCCAGTACTTC.

This clone came up once. The CDR3 nucleotides read TGTGCCAGCAGCGTAGGAGACAGGGGAACCCTCCAAGAGACCCAGTACTTC. Its protein is CASSVGDRGTLQETQYF. This chain uses TRBV9 with TRBJ2-5; 8 bases fit TRBD1. This CDR3 is built from 17 residues. J was trimmed by 1 base and V by 0 bases; bases with no gene match: 8. Looked up from germline, CDR1 is SGDLS and CDR2 is YYNGEE.

The genes are TRBV6-1 and TRBJ1-2; a weak D match, TRBD1 (5 bases). CDR3 length: 13 amino acids. Trimming stripped 7 bases from V and 6 bases from J, with 15 bases between. Germline CDR1 is MNHNS and CDR2 is SASEGT. The CDR3 coding sequence is TGTGCCAGCACCCAAAGCGACAGAAATGGCTACACCTTC. The encoded protein is CASTQSDRNGYTF.

The V gene is TRBV15, the J gene TRBJ1-1, with 9 bases fitting TRBD1. The CDR3 is 16 amino acids. Looked up from germline, CDR1 is LNHNV and CDR2 is YYDKDF (reference sequence). Trimming took 1 base from V and 1 from J; bases not matched to a gene: 4. DNA for the CDR3: TGTGCCACCAGCAGAGGACAGGGGGACCGGAACACTGAAGCTTTCTTT. Protein product: CATSRGQGDRNTEAFF.

Only a few counts were recorded for this clone. The V call is TRBV5-1, the J call TRBJ1-1, with TRBD1 identical over 10 bases. Germline values: CDR1 SGHRS, CDR2 YFSETQ. The CDR3 runs to 13 residues. With 3 bases clipped from V and 7 bases from J, the junction kept 3 bases outside the gene matches. CDR3 protein: CASSWGQGNEAFF. As DNA, the CDR3 is TGCGCCAGCAGCTGGGGACAGGGGAATGAAGCTTTCTTT.

The J gene is TRBJ2-7, the V gene TRBV30; 9 bases map to TRBD1. Per germline, CDR1 GTSNPN and CDR2 SVGIG (reference sequence). The CDR3 has 15 residues. V shed 7 bases and J 4 bases; nucleotides not matched to a gene: 14. The CDR3 region is CASSYSGTGIYEQYF. The CDR3 nucleotides read TGTGCCTCTTCCTACTCCGGGACAGGGATTTACGAGCAGTACTTC.

The rearrangement joins TRBV11-3 to TRBJ2-3; 7 positions agree with TRBD1. The CDR3 is made up of 17 amino acids. Germline-derived CDR1 and CDR2 are SGHNT and YENEEA. V lost 5 bases, J lost 0 bases, and 11 bases stayed unmatched. DNA of the CDR3: TGTGCCAGCAGCCCTGGAGACAGGGTTTCTAGCACAGATACGCAGTATTTT. This gives the protein CASSPGDRVSSTDTQYF.

The chain recombines TRBV5-1 with TRBJ2-7, with 13 nucleotides matching TRBD2. Unmatched junction bases numbered 9, after V lost 1 base and J lost 5 bases. CDR1 SGHRS and CDR2 YFSETQ come from the germline V gene. This CDR3 is 17 amino acids long. The CDR3 here is CASSLPGLAGRDNEQYF. CDR3 nucleotide sequence: TGCGCCAGCAGCTTGCCGGGACTAGCGGGACGGGACAACGAGCAGTACTTC.

This clone was seen a single time. The chain employs TRBV5-1 and TRBJ2-7, with D maybe TRBD1 (6 bases). The V and J ends lost 0 bases and 1 base respectively, with 14 bases between them. The CDR3 has 16 amino acids. CDR1 SGHRS and CDR2 YFSETQ come from the germline V gene. CDR3 protein: CASSLGRDTNSYEQYF. CDR3 nucleotide sequence: TGCGCCAGCAGCTTGGGCCGGGACACAAATTCCTACGAGCAGTACTTC.

The rearrangement uses TRBV4-1 and TRBJ1-2; D uncertain. Germline lookup yields CDR1 MGHRA and CDR2 YSYEKL. V was pared by 4 bases and J by 8 bases, with 14 bases between. There are 13 residues in the CDR3. DNA of the CDR3: TGCGCCAGCAGCCTACAATCCCTGGGGGGCTACACCTTC. It is translated as CASSLQSLGGYTF.

V usage is TRBV29-1 and J usage is TRBJ2-7; TRBD2 matches 7 bases. Germline CDR1 SQVTM, CDR2 ANQGSEA. CDR3 length equals 14 residues. With V trimmed by 1 base and J by 1 base, 4 bases remained unmatched. CDR3 residues: CSVEAPSGSYEQYF. The CDR3 DNA reads TGCAGCGTTGAAGCGCCTAGCGGTTCCTACGAGCAGTACTTC.

This rearrangement joins TRBV30 to TRBJ1-5; D is unresolved. Germline V gives CDR1 GTSNPN, CDR2 SVGIG (reference sequence). Trimming took 1 base from V and 6 from J, leaving 10 bases between them. The CDR3 sequence is 13 residues long. CDR3 residues: CAWSGAMGQPQHF. The CDR3 nucleotides read TGTGCCTGGAGTGGGGCGATGGGTCAGCCCCAGCATTTT. The full variable domain, rest sourced from reference TRBV30 and TRBJ1-5, is SQTIHQWPATLVQPVGSPLSLECTVEGTSNPNLYWYRQAAGRGLQLLFYSVGIGQISSEVPQNLSASRPQDRQFILSSKKLLLSDSGFYLCAWSGAMGQPQHFGDGTRLSIL.

This rearrangement joins TRBV5-4 to TRBJ1-1; D unresolved. Trimming took off 2 bases at V and 2 bases at J, with 13 bases between the two ends. The CDR3 extends over 15 amino acids. CDR1 is SGHNT and CDR2 is YYREEE in the germline V gene (reference sequence). DNA for the CDR3: TGTGCCAGCAGCTTAGACCCACAGCACAACACTGAAGCTTTCTTT. This encodes CASSLDPQHNTEAFF.